What follows describes a single T cell receptor beta chain. Antigen: not known. The sample belongs to a study of cytomegalovirus exposure and HLA in healthy donors. Study-level points and caveats: According to a later analysis, donors in an Asian-associated ancestry cluster reportedly had fewer N-insertions than the roughly 670-donor mean.

This PCR relied on a set of 60 Vbeta primers and 13 Jbeta primers. The table came from immunoSEQ multiplex PCR; TCRdb's copy has only in-frame clones and leaves some out. Among about 150,000 clones listed, around 79% were seen once. The V gene end was trimmed by 3 bases and the J gene end by 6 bases; junction bases not matched to a gene: 12. CDR3 size: 17 residues. Germline V gives CDR1 SGHTS, CDR2 YDEGEE. V gene TRBV5-8 combines with J gene TRBJ2-2, with 9 nucleotides matching TRBD1. The sample consisted of PBMCs. The TCR comes from a young man in good health and CMV-seropositive. CDR3 coding DNA: TGTGCCAGCAGCTACAGCGCCGGGACAGGGTTGTCCGGGGAGCTGTTTTTT. Protein: CASSYSAGTGLSGELFF.